Below are 4 T cell receptor beta chains sequenced from a single sample in a study of identical twins. TCRdb called the 5' RACE reads again in MiXCR, with one record for every CDR3 protein. The sample has nearly 650,000 distinct CDR3 sequences; under 8.5% are singletons. These data are also associated with another study on yellow fever vaccine responses in identical twins.

The sequenced sample consisted of PBMCs. Source of these receptors: a woman younger than 30 in good health.

This clonotype came up a few times. This sequence joins TRBV19 and TRBJ1-1, with 11 bases identical to TRBD1. Looked up from germline, CDR1 is LNHDA and CDR2 is SQIVND (reference sequence). This CDR3 contains 14 residues. V was clipped by 3 bases and J by 4 bases; unmatched bases: 1. The chain's CDR3 is CASSIGTGGTEAFF. The CDR3, as DNA: TGTGCCAGTAGTATCGGGACAGGGGGCACTGAAGCTTTCTTT.

This rearrangement joins TRBV20-1 to TRBJ1-6; 7 bases align to TRBD1. The V gene's germline CDR1 is DFQATT and CDR2 SNEGSKA (reference sequence). The V segment lost 5 bases and the J segment 7 bases; nucleotides outside the gene matches: 5. The CDR3 is made up of 13 amino acids. In DNA, the CDR3 is TGCAGTGCTCGAGGGGGCCGAAATTCACCCCTCCACTTT. Translating gives CSARGGRNSPLHF.

This clonotype has just a few counts. This may arise from a read error, as a much more abundant clone is one base away. The chain carries TRBV5-1 and TRBJ2-1, with TRBD2 matching over 10 bases. This CDR3 is 18 amino acids long. CDR1 is SGHRS, CDR2 YFSETQ, per germline. The J segment lost 6 bases and the V segment lost 0 bases, leaving 12 bases of the junction unmatched. CDR3 protein: CASSLAARLAGKSNEQFF. CDR3 bases: TGCGCCAGCAGCTTGGCCGCTCGACTAGCGGGCAAGAGCAATGAGCAGTTCTTC. Full variable domain (remainder filled in from reference TRBV5-1 and TRBJ2-1): KAGVTQTPRYLIKTRGQQVTLSCSPISGHRSVSWYQQTPGQGLQFLFEYFSETQRNKGNFPGRFSGRQFSNSRSEMNVSTLELGDSALYLCASSLAARLAGKSNEQFFGPGTRLTVL.

The sample holds many counts of this clonotype. The chain links TRBV9 to TRBJ2-3, with 11 bases identical to TRBD2. Germline CDR1 SGDLS, CDR2 YYNGEE. The V segment lost 0 bases and the J segment 1 base; nucleotides outside the gene matches: 1. This CDR3 is 16 amino acids long. The CDR3 sequence: CASSVALAGGTDTQYF. The CDR3 nucleotides read TGTGCCAGCAGCGTAGCACTAGCGGGGGGCACAGATACGCAGTATTTT.